The source of this T cell receptor beta chain is a study of T cells after yellow fever vaccination. V was pared by 7 bases and J by 0 bases, with 11 bases between. Germline-derived CDR1 and CDR2 are SGHTA and FQGNSA. CDR3 size: 14 residues. This clonotype was observed a handful of times. TCRdb called the 5' RACE reads again in MiXCR, with one record for every CDR3 protein. The data show 360,000 or so distinct CDR3 sequences, 11% seen once. Sequenced material: PBMCs, taken on the day of the first yellow fever vaccination. The clonotype was recovered from a man younger than 30 who received the YFV17D yellow fever vaccine. This chain connects TRBV7-2 to TRBJ2-3; D remains ambiguous. CDR3 coding DNA: TGTGCCAGCAATCGGTACACTAGCACAGATACGCAGTATTTT. The encoded protein is CASNRYTSTDTQYF.